The 8 T cell receptor beta chains below come from one sample, sequenced in a study of blood T cell repertoires in COVID-19. The assay was immunoSEQ multiplex PCR, and TCRdb's table has in-frame clones only and misses some. The sample includes 93,000 or so clones, about 90% of them seen just once. The sequenced sample was peripheral blood. All receptors come from a human donor in a cohort sampled during active COVID-19.

The chain joins TRBV30 to TRBJ2-1; 10 bases map to TRBD2. V lost 4 bases to trimming and J lost 4 bases; unmatched junction nucleotides: 7. Germline V CDR1 and CDR2: GTSNPN, SVGIG (reference sequence). The CDR3 covers 15 residues. CDR3 loop: CAWTPLAGVYNEQFF. Written as DNA, the CDR3 is TGTGCCTGGACCCCGCTAGCGGGAGTTTACAATGAGCAGTTCTTC.

The rearrangement links TRBV7-2 to TRBJ2-7; 11 nucleotides align to TRBD1. This CDR3 region has 14 residues. Germline CDR1 SGHTA, CDR2 FQGNSA. The trim removed 4 bases at V and 5 bases at J, leaving 4 bases unmatched. CDR3 amino acids: CASSSDRGLNEQYF. The CDR3 DNA reads as TGTGCCAGCAGCTCGGACAGGGGGCTCAACGAGCAGTACTTC. Full variable domain (rest looked up from reference TRBV7-2 and TRBJ2-7): GAGVSQSPSNKVTEKGKDVELRCDPISGHTALYWYRQSLGQGLEFLIYFQGNSAPDKSGLPSDRFSAERTGGSVSTLTIQRTQQEDSAVYLCASSSDRGLNEQYFGPGTRLTVT.

The chain recombines TRBV7-9 with TRBJ2-1, with D possibly TRBD1 on 6 matching bases. Germline V lookup: CDR1 SEHNR, CDR2 FQNEAQ (reference sequence). The V end was cut by 1 base, the J end by 6 bases, with 13 bases between. The CDR3 extends over 15 amino acids. Here the CDR3 reads CASSLVEQGGNEQFF. DNA of the CDR3: TGTGCCAGCAGCTTAGTTGAACAGGGTGGCAATGAGCAGTTCTTC.

J is TRBJ2-5 and V is TRBV6-5; 8 bases are a match to TRBD2. V lost 5 bases to trimming and J lost 9 bases; unmatched junction nucleotides: 14. CDR3 length: 15 amino acids. The germline CDR1 and CDR2 sequences are MNHEY and SVGAGI. The chain's CDR3 is CASSHTRDPGGAQYF. Written as DNA, the CDR3 is TGTGCCAGCAGTCACACCAGGGACCCCGGGGGGGCCCAGTACTTC.

V usage is TRBV7-6 and J usage is TRBJ2-5, with TRBD1 identical over 8 bases. The CDR3 is 18 residues long. Per germline, CDR1 SGHVS and CDR2 FNYEAQ. The junction had 22 bases not matched to a gene; V was cut back by 8 bases and J by 5 bases. The CDR3, as DNA: TGTGCCAGCCAGCTTAGAGTACGGGTCAGGGGGCCGTGTGAGACCCAGTACTTC. Protein: CASQLRVRVRGPCETQYF.

The V gene is TRBV29-1, the J gene TRBJ2-7, with D possibly TRBD1 on 5 matching bases. The germline V gene encodes CDR1 SQVTM and CDR2 ANQGSEA. The germline V and J ends were trimmed by 0 bases and 2 bases, with 14 bases remaining between them. CDR3 length: 15 amino acids. The CDR3 DNA is TGCAGCGTTGAAGATAAGGGGTCGGTCGCCTACGAGCAGTACTTC. Amino acids: CSVEDKGSVAYEQYF.

The rearrangement uses TRBV30 and TRBJ2-3; TRBD1 might be the D (6 bases). Between the trimmed V and J ends, which lost 0 bases and 2 bases, there was a span of 9 bases. The V gene's germline CDR1 is GTSNPN and CDR2 SVGIG (reference sequence). This CDR3 contains 14 residues. In nucleotides, the CDR3 is TGTGCCTGGAGTGTCAGGGGCTCCACAGATACGCAGTATTTT. This codes for CAWSVRGSTDTQYF.

The rearrangement uses TRBV30 and TRBJ1-6; D is perhaps TRBD1 (6 bases). V was pared by 5 bases and J by 7 bases, with 18 bases between. Germline CDR1 is GTSNPN and CDR2 is SVGIG (reference sequence). This CDR3 spans 15 amino acids. The CDR3 sequence is CAWEGRGARNSPLHF. For the CDR3, the DNA is TGTGCCTGGGAGGGGCGGGGGGCCCGCAATTCACCCCTCCACTTT.